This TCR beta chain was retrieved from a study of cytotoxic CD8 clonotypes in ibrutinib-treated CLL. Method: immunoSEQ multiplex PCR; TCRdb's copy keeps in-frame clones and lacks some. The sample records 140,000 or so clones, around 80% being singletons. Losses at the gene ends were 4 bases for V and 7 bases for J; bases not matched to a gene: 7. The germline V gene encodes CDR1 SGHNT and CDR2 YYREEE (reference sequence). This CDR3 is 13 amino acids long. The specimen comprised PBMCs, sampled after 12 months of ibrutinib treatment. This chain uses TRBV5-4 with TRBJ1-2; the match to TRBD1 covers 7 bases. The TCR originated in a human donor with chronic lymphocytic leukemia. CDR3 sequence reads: CASSPPGGFGYTF. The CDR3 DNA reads TGTGCCAGCAGCCCGCCAGGGGGATTTGGCTACACCTTC.